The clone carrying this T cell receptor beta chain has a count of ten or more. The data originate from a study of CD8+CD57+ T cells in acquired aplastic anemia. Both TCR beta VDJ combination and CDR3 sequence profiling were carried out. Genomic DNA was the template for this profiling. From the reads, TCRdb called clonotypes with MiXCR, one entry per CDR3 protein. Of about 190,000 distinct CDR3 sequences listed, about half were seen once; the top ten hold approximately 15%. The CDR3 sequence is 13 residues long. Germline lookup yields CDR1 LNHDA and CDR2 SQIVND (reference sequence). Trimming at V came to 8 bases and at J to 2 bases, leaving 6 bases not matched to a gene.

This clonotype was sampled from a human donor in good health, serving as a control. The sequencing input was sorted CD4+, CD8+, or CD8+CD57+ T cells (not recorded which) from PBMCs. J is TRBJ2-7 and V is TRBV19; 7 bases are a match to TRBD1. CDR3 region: CASSYRGAYEQYF. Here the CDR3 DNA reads TGTGCCAGTTCTTACAGGGGAGCCTACGAGCAGTACTTC.